This TCR beta chain was captured by sequencing in a study of OX40 agonist ivuxolimab in advanced cancers. Whole-study results and caveats: Both blood CD4+ and CD8+ T cells showed clonal growth by week 6 at 0.1 to 3.0 mg/kg. CD4+ T cells averaged fewer expanded clones than CD8+ T cells.

Sequencing was performed with immunoSEQ multiplex PCR; in TCRdb, only in-frame clones are kept and a portion is missing. The table records about 82,000 clones, 92% of them present only once. To note about this clone: No antigen is known for it.

With V trimmed by 0 bases and J by 4 bases, 2 bases remained unmatched. The germline V gene encodes CDR1 GTSNPN and CDR2 SVGIG (reference sequence). CDR3 size: 14 residues. The J gene is TRBJ1-5, the V gene TRBV30, with TRBD1 matching over 8 bases. The TCR originated in an adult with an advanced solid tumor such as melanoma, head and neck, liver or kidney cancer. The sequences come from CD4+ or CD8+ T cells sorted from blood, collected in a trial of the OX40 agonist ivuxolimab. The CDR3 region is CAWSVQGANQPQHF. CDR3 coding DNA: TGTGCCTGGAGTGTGCAGGGGGCTAATCAGCCCCAGCATTTT. Filled out from reference TRBV30 and TRBJ1-5, the complete variable domain reads SQTIHQWPATLVQPVGSPLSLECTVEGTSNPNLYWYRQAAGRGLQLLFYSVGIGQISSEVPQNLSASRPQDRQFILSSKKLLLSDSGFYLCAWSVQGANQPQHFGDGTRLSIL.